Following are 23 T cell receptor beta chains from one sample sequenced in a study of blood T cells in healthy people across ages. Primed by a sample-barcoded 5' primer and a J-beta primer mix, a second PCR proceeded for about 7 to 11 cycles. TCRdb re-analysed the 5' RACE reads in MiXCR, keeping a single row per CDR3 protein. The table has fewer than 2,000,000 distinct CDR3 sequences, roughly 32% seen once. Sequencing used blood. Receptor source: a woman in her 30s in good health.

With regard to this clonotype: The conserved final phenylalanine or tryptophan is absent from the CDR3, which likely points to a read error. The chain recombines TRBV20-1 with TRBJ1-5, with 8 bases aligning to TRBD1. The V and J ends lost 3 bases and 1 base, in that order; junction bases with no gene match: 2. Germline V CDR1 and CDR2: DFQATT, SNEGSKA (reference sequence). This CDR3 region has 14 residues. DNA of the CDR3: TGCAGTGCTAGGACAGGGGAGAGCAATCAGCCCCAGCATTTG. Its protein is CSARTGESNQPQHL.

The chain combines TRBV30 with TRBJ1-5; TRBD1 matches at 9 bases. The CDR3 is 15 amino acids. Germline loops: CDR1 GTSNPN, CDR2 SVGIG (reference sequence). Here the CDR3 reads CAANAGTGLYQPQHF. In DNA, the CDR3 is TGTGCTGCGAACGCTGGGACAGGGTTATACCAGCCCCAGCATTTT.

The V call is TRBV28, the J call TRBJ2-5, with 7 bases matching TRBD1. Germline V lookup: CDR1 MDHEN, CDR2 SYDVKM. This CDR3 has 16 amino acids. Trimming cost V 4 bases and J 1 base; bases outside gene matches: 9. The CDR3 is CASSSPGTASQETQYF. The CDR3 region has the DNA TGTGCCAGCAGTTCCCCCGGGACAGCCTCCCAAGAGACCCAGTACTTC.

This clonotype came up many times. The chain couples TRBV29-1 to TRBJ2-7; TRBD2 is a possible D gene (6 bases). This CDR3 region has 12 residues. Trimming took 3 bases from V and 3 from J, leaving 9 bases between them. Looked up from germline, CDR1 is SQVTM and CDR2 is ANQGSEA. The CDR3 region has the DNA TGCAGCGTTGAGGGACTGAACTACGAGCAGTACTTC. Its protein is CSVEGLNYEQYF.

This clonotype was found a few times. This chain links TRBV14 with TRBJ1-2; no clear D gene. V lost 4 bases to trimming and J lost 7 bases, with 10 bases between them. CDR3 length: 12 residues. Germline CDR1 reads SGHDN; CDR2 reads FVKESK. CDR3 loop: CASSPASSGYTF. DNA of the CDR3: TGTGCCAGCAGCCCGGCGAGTTCTGGCTACACCTTC.

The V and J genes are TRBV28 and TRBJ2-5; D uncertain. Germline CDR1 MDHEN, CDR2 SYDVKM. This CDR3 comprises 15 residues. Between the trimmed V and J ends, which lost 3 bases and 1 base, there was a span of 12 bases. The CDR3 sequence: CASSFRARPQETQYF. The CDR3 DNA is TGTGCCAGCAGTTTCCGGGCGCGGCCCCAAGAGACCCAGTACTTC.

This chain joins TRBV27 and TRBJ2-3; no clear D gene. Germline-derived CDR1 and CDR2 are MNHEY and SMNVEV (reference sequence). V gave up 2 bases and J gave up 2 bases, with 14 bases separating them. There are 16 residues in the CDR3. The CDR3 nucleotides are TGTGCCAGCAGTTTAGGCATAGTGGAATTCACAGATACGCAGTATTTT. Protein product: CASSLGIVEFTDTQYF.

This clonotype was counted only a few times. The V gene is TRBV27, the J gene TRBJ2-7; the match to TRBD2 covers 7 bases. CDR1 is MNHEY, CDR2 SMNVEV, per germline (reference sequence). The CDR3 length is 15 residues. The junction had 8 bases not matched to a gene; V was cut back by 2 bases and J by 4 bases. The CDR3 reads CASSLGHGTKYEQYF. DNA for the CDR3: TGTGCCAGCAGTTTAGGTCATGGGACTAAATACGAGCAGTACTTC.

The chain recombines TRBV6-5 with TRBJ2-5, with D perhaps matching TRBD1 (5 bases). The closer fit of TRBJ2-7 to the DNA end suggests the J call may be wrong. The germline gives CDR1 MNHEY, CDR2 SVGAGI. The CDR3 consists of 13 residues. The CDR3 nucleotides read TGTGCCAGCAGTTACTCGAGCAGGGTCGAGCAGTACTTC. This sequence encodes CASSYSSRVEQYF.

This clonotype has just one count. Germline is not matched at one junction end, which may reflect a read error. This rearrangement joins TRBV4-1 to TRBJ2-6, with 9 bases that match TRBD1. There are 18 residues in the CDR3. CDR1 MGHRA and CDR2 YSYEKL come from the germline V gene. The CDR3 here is CASSLDGTGSSGADVLTF. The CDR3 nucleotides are TGCGCCAGCAGCCTTGATGGGACAGGGAGCTCTGGGGCCGACGTCCTGACTTTC.

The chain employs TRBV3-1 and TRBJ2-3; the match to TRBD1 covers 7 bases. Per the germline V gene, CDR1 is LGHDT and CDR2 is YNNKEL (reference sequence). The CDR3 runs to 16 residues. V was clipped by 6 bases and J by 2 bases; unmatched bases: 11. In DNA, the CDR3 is TGTGCCAGCAGGGGACAGCGCGGGCTACCCACAGATACGCAGTATTTT. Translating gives CASRGQRGLPTDTQYF.

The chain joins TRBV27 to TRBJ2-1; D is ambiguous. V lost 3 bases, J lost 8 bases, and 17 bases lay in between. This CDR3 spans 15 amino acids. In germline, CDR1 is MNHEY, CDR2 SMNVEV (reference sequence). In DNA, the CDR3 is TGTGCCAGCAGTTTTTCCCCCGTAACCATCGATGAGCAGTTCTTC. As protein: CASSFSPVTIDEQFF.

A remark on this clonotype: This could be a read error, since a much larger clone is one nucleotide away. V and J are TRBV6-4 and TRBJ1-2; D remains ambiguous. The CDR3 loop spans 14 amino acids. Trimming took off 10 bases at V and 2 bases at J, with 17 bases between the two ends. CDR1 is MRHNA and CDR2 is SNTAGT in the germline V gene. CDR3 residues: CAKTRLNPNYGYTF. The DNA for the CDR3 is TGTGCCAAGACTCGTTTGAACCCAAACTATGGCTACACCTTC.

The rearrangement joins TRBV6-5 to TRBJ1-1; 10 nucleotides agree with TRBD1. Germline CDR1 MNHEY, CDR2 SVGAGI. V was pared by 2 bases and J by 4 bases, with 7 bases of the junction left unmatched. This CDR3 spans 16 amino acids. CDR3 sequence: CASSYQLDRGGTEAFF. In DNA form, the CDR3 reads TGTGCCAGCAGTTACCAATTGGACAGGGGGGGCACTGAAGCTTTCTTT.

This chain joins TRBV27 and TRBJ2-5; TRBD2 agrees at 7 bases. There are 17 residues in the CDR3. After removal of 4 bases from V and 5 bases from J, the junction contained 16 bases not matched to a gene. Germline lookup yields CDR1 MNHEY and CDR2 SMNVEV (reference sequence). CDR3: CASSSPGRGGGQETQYF. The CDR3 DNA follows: TGTGCCAGCAGTTCCCCTGGGAGGGGAGGTGGGCAGGAGACCCAGTACTTC.

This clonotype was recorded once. CDR3 bases: TGTGCCAGCAGCCAAGAGGTTTACATATACAATGAGCAGTTCTTC. Protein sequence: CASSQEVYIYNEQFF. The rearrangement uses TRBV4-2 and TRBJ2-1; D unresolved. Germline loops: CDR1 LGHNA, CDR2 YNFKEQ. CDR3 length equals 15 residues. Trimming pared 0 bases from V and 4 bases from J, leaving 10 bases between.

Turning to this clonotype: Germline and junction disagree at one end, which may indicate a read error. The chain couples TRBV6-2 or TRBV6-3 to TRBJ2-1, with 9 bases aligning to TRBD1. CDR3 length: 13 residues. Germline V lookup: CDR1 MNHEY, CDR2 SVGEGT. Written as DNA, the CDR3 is TGTGCCAGCAGAGCTACAGGGGGCAATGAGCGGTTCTTC. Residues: CASRATGGNERFF.

CDR3 DNA sequence: TGTGCCAACAGCTCTCCTAACTCGGGCTACACCTTC. Encoded protein: CANSSPNSGYTF. The J gene is TRBJ1-2, the V gene TRBV28; D unresolved. V was cut by 10 bases and J by 8 bases, with 17 bases left in between. Germline V gene lookup returns CDR1 MDHEN and CDR2 SYDVKM. CDR3 size: 12 residues.

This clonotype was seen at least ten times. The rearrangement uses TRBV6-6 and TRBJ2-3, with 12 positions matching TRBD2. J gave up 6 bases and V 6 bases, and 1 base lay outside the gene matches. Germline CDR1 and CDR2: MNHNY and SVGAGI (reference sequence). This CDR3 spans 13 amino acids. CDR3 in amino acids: CASRTSGSDTQYF. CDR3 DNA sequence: TGTGCCAGCAGGACTAGCGGGAGTGATACGCAGTATTTT.

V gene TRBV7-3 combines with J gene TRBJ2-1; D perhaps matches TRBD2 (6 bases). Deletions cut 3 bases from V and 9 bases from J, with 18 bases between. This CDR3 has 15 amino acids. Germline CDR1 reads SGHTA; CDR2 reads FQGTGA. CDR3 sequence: CASSFEGLRLGEQFF. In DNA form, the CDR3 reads TGTGCCAGCAGCTTCGAGGGACTGCGGTTAGGTGAGCAGTTCTTC.

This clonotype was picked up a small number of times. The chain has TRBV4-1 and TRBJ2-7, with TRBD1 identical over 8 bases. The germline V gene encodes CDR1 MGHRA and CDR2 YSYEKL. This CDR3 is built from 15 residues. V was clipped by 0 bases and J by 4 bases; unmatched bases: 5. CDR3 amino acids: CASSQDGQGLYEQYF. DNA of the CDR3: TGCGCCAGCAGCCAAGATGGACAGGGTTTGTACGAGCAGTACTTC.

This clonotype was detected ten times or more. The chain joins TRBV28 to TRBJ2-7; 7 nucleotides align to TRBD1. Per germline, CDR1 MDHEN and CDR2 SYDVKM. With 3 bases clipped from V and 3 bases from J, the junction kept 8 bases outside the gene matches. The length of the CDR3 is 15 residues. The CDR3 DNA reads TGTGCCAGCAGTTTCAGACAGGGTCTCGACTACGAGCAGTACTTC. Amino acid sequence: CASSFRQGLDYEQYF. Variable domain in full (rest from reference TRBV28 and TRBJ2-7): DVKVTQSSRYLVKRTGEKVFLECVQDMDHENMFWYRQDPGLGLRLIYFSYDVKMKEKGDIPEGYSVSREKKERFSLILESASTNQTSMYLCASSFRQGLDYEQYFGPGTRLTVT.

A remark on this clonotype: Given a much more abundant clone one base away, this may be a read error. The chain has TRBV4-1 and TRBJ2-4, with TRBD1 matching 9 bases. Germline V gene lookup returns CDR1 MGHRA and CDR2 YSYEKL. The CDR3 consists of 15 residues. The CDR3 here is CASSLDGQGKNILYF. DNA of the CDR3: TGCGCCAGCAGCCTAGACGGACAGGGGAAAAACATTCTGTACTTC.